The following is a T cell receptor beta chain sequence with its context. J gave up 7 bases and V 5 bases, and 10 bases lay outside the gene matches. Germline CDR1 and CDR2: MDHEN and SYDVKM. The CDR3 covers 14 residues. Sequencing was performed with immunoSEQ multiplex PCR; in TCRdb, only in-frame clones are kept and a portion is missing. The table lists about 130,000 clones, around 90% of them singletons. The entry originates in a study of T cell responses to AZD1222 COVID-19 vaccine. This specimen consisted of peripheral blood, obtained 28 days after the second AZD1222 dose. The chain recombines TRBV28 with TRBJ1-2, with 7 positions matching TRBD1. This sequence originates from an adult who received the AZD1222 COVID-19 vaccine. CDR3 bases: TGTGCCAGCAGTCCTTACGACAGGGTCGGTGGCTACACCTTC. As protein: CASSPYDRVGGYTF.